This TCR beta chain was captured in a study of T cells in localized non-small cell lung cancer. This CDR3 has 13 amino acids. The germline V gene encodes CDR1 SNHLY and CDR2 FYNNEI. With 8 bases removed from V and 2 bases from J, the gap between germline ends came to 11 bases. In its sample, this clone was seen once. The antigen is undetermined. Notes on the study in general: Longer overall survival was associated with a higher density of T cells in the blood. Heterogeneity stays possible, as sequencing covered only one tumor region. Adjacent lung had a median around 60 of the 100 largest tumor clones.

The method was immunoSEQ multiplex PCR; TCRdb's version includes in-frame clones alone and lacks a portion of them. In the table there are 25,000 to 35,000 clones, 88% of which are singletons. The receptor was derived from a female donor aged 60 or older with stage III squamous cell lung carcinoma. Source: peripheral blood, taken before any cancer treatment. V usage is TRBV2 and J usage is TRBJ2-3; D is undetermined. This chain's CDR3 is CASLNGFTDTQYF. The CDR3 DNA is TGTGCCAGCCTTAACGGGTTCACAGATACGCAGTATTTT. The full variable domain, rest sourced from reference TRBV2 and TRBJ2-3, is EPEVTQTPSHQVTQMGQEVILRCVPISNHLYFYWYRQILGQKVEFLVSFYNNEISEKSEIFDDQFSVERPDGSNFTLKIRSTKLEDSAMYFCASLNGFTDTQYFGPGTRLTVL.